The 22 T cell receptor beta chains presented below share a single source sample, sequenced in a study of T cell responses to AZD1222 COVID-19 vaccine. Repertoires were generated with immunoSEQ multiplex PCR, while TCRdb's copy carries only in-frame clones and drops some. The table shows 80,000 to 90,000 clones, with 70% to 90% occurring only once. The specimen comprised peripheral blood, sampled 28 days after the second AZD1222 dose. All receptors come from an adult who received the AZD1222 COVID-19 vaccine.

A single count supports this clone. The chain carries TRBV12-3 or TRBV12-4 and TRBJ1-5, with 9 bases aligning to TRBD1. With 6 bases clipped from V and 7 bases from J, the junction kept 4 bases outside the gene matches. This CDR3 has 13 residues. In DNA form, the CDR3 reads TGTGCCAGCAGCCGACAGGGGGAACAGCCCCAGCATTTT. Translated: CASSRQGEQPQHF.

This clone has only a few counts. V is TRBV6-6 and J is TRBJ1-1; perhaps TRBD1 as D (6 bases). This CDR3 is built from 13 residues. V was clipped by 5 bases and J by 5 bases, with 12 bases between them. Germline assignment: CDR1 MNHNY and CDR2 SVGAGI (reference sequence). CDR3 residues: CASSSQGRTEAFF. CDR3 coding DNA: TGTGCCAGCAGTAGTCAGGGGAGAACTGAAGCTTTCTTT.

The chain employs TRBV10-1 and TRBJ2-3, with 14 positions matching TRBD2. This CDR3 contains 16 residues. V lost 5 bases to trimming and J lost 5 bases; unmatched junction nucleotides: 6. The germline gives CDR1 WNHNN, CDR2 SYGVQD (reference sequence). DNA of the CDR3: TGCGCCAGCAGTTCCGGGACTAGCGGGGGTATAGATACGCAGTATTTT. As protein: CASSSGTSGGIDTQYF.

The chain has TRBV6-5 and TRBJ2-7; D not resolved. V lost 6 bases and J lost 9, with 21 bases in between. The V gene's germline CDR1 is MNHEY and CDR2 SVGAGI. The CDR3 consists of 14 residues. CDR3 residues: CASSPLGKSSVQYF. CDR3 coding DNA: TGTGCCAGCAGCCCCCTGGGGAAATCGTCTGTGCAGTACTTC.

This chain links TRBV6-5 with TRBJ1-2; possible D gene TRBD1, 6 bases. The CDR3 loop spans 13 amino acids. Germline V CDR1 and CDR2: MNHEY, SVGAGI. Deletions cut 8 bases from V and 6 bases from J, with 16 bases between. As DNA, the CDR3 is TGTGCCAGCGGATTCCTGAACAGGGATGGCTACACCTTC. Amino acid sequence: CASGFLNRDGYTF.

DNA of the CDR3: TGTGCCTGGAGTCACGGTGGCTACACCTTC. Its protein product is CAWSHGGYTF. The chain carries TRBV30 and TRBJ1-2; D gene unclear. The V gene's germline CDR1 is GTSNPN and CDR2 SVGIG (reference sequence). The CDR3 runs to 10 residues. Trimming cost V 2 bases and J 7 bases, with 5 bases left between them. Full variable domain (outside the CDR3, taken from reference TRBV30 and TRBJ1-2): SQTIHQWPATLVQPVGSPLSLECTVEGTSNPNLYWYRQAAGRGLQLLFYSVGIGQISSEVPQNLSASRPQDRQFILSSKKLLLSDSGFYLCAWSHGGYTFGSGTRLTVV.

The chain combines TRBV30 with TRBJ2-7; 7 bases match TRBD2. V was clipped by 2 bases and J by 2 bases; unmatched bases: 3. The germline V gene encodes CDR1 GTSNPN and CDR2 SVGIG (reference sequence). The CDR3 is 13 residues long. The CDR3 DNA sequence: TGTGCCTGGAGTAGCGGGAAAGCCTACGAGCAGTACTTC. This translates into CAWSSGKAYEQYF.

The CDR3 protein is CASSLARLGDGYTF. DNA for the CDR3: TGCGCCAGCAGCTTGGCCCGGTTGGGGGATGGCTACACCTTC. V usage is TRBV5-1 and J usage is TRBJ1-2, with a weak D call TRBD1 (5 bases). CDR3 size: 14 residues. Between the trimmed V and J ends, which lost 0 bases and 6 bases, there was a span of 12 bases. Germline V lookup: CDR1 SGHRS, CDR2 YFSETQ.

The genes are TRBV7-9 and TRBJ1-2; D uncertain. This CDR3 contains 10 residues. The ends were cut back, 8 bases at V and 4 bases at J, with 5 bases in the middle. From germline, CDR1 is SEHNR and CDR2 FQNEAQ (reference sequence). The CDR3 region is CASGPYGYTF. The CDR3 region has the DNA TGTGCCAGCGGACCCTATGGCTACACCTTC.

This clone was counted once. CDR3 sequence: CASSITGSLSANYGYTF. In DNA, the CDR3 is TGTGCCAGTAGTATTACCGGAAGCTTATCAGCTAACTATGGCTACACCTTC. This chain uses TRBV19 with TRBJ1-2; D is unresolved. Germline V gene sequence: CDR1 LNHDA, CDR2 SQIVND (reference sequence). The CDR3 is 17 residues long. Trimming took 3 bases from V and 0 from J, leaving 17 bases between them.

V usage is TRBV5-1 and J usage is TRBJ1-3; weak D call: TRBD1 (6 bases). There are 15 residues in the CDR3. Trimming cost V 6 bases and J 3 bases, with 16 bases left between them. From germline, CDR1 is SGHRS and CDR2 YFSETQ. The CDR3 protein is CASMEQGRVGNTIYF. The CDR3 DNA follows: TGCGCCAGCATGGAACAGGGTCGGGTTGGAAACACCATATATTTT.

V usage is TRBV23-1 and J usage is TRBJ2-3; weak D call: TRBD2 (6 bases). TRBV23-1 is annotated as an ORF whose role is uncertain. The CDR3 runs 15 residues. Trimming took off 4 bases at V and 0 bases at J, with 11 bases between the two ends. This CDR3 is CASSPPGTSTDTQYF. CDR3 in DNA: TGCGCCAGCAGTCCTCCAGGGACTAGCACAGATACGCAGTATTTT.

V gene TRBV30 combines with J gene TRBJ1-3, with D perhaps TRBD1 (5 bases). Germline CDR1 reads GTSNPN; CDR2 reads SVGIG (reference sequence). CDR3 length equals 15 residues. The germline V and J ends were trimmed by 3 bases and 0 bases, with 12 bases remaining between them. The CDR3 spells CAWSRDRSSGNTIYF. In nucleotides, the CDR3 is TGTGCCTGGAGCCGCGACAGAAGCTCTGGAAACACCATATATTTT.

This chain uses TRBV6-1 with TRBJ2-1, with 7 bases identical to TRBD2. The CDR3 contains 15 residues. The germline gives CDR1 MNHNS, CDR2 SASEGT. Germline trimming cut 0 bases from V and 6 bases from J; bases unmatched to any gene: 5. CDR3 sequence reads: CASSEAGDYPNEQFF. The CDR3 DNA reads TGTGCCAGCAGTGAAGCGGGGGACTACCCCAATGAGCAGTTCTTC.

The V gene is TRBV5-1, the J gene TRBJ2-4; tentatively, D is TRBD2 (5 bases). The V gene lost 4 bases and the J gene lost 7 bases, with 12 bases spanning the gap. The germline CDR1 and CDR2 sequences are SGHRS and YFSETQ. The CDR3 runs to 13 residues. The CDR3 DNA follows: TGCGCCAGCAGCGACCAGACGGGGAACATTCAGTACTTC. Its translation: CASSDQTGNIQYF.

This chain uses TRBV5-5 with TRBJ1-3, with a possible D match to TRBD1 (5 bases). The germline gives CDR1 SGHKS, CDR2 YYEKEE (reference sequence). This CDR3 spans 14 amino acids. V lost 4 bases, J lost 0 bases, and 8 bases lay in between. CDR3 protein: CASSLGTSGNTIYF. CDR3 coding DNA: TGTGCCAGCAGCCTAGGGACCTCTGGAAACACCATATATTTT.

The V gene is TRBV5-1, the J gene TRBJ2-5, with no clear D. Trimming took 1 base from V and 2 from J, leaving 6 bases between them. Germline V gives CDR1 SGHRS, CDR2 YFSETQ. CDR3 size: 13 residues. CDR3 nucleotides: TGCGCCAGCAGCTTGATTCGTCAAGAGACCCAGTACTTC. Translating gives CASSLIRQETQYF.

The chain carries TRBV15 and TRBJ1-5; no clear D gene. Looked up from germline, CDR1 is LNHNV and CDR2 is YYDKDF (reference sequence). V lost 1 base and J lost 6, with 7 bases in between. This CDR3 has 13 residues. The CDR3 DNA sequence: TGTGCCACCAGCAGAGTATTGAGTCAGCCCCAGCATTTT. Amino acid sequence: CATSRVLSQPQHF.

The chain employs TRBV4-1 and TRBJ2-2, with 15 bases identical to TRBD2. The CDR3 runs 17 residues. Germline assignment: CDR1 MGHRA and CDR2 YSYEKL. With 4 bases clipped from V and 5 bases from J, the junction kept 5 bases outside the gene matches. The DNA for the CDR3 is TGCGCCAGCAGCCCACCCGGACTAGCGGGGGGGACCGGGGAGCTGTTTTTT. Translating it yields CASSPPGLAGGTGELFF.

V usage is TRBV5-1 and J usage is TRBJ2-3, with 12 bases identical to TRBD2. V dropped 0 bases and J dropped 0; count of bases not matched to a gene: 5. Germline CDR1 SGHRS, CDR2 YFSETQ. The CDR3 length is 18 residues. The CDR3 DNA reads TGCGCCAGCAGCTTGGGGACTAGCGGGGATTATAGCACAGATACGCAGTATTTT. Its translation: CASSLGTSGDYSTDTQYF.

This clone was seen a handful of times. The chain couples TRBV30 to TRBJ1-6; TRBD1 agrees at 8 bases. This CDR3 contains 15 residues. Germline V gene data show CDR1 as GTSNPN and CDR2 as SVGIG (reference sequence). Germline trimming cut 0 bases from V and 8 bases from J; bases unmatched to any gene: 6. CDR3 DNA: TGTGCCTGGAGTGTATTGGACAGGGTCGATTCACCCCTCCACTTT. Its translation is CAWSVLDRVDSPLHF.

The V call is TRBV7-9, the J call TRBJ2-7; a possible D gene is TRBD2 (7 bases). Germline V CDR1 and CDR2: SEHNR, FQNEAQ (reference sequence). The CDR3 extends over 14 amino acids. The V end was cut by 8 bases, the J end by 2 bases, with 16 bases between. CDR3 loop: CASQELGGPYEQYF. CDR3 nucleotide sequence: TGTGCCAGCCAGGAATTGGGGGGGCCCTACGAGCAGTACTTC.